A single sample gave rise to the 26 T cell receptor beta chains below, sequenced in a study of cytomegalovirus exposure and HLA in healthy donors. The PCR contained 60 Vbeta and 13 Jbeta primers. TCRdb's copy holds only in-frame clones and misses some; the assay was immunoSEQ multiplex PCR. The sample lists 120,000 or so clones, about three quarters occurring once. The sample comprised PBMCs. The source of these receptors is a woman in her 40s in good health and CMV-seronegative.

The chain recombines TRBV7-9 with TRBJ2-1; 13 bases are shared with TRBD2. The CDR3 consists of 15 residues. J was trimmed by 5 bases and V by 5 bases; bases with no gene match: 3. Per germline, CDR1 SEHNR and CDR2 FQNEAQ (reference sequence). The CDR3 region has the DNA TGTGCCAGCAGCCCGGGACTAGCGGGAAACAATGAGCAGTTCTTC. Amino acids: CASSPGLAGNNEQFF.

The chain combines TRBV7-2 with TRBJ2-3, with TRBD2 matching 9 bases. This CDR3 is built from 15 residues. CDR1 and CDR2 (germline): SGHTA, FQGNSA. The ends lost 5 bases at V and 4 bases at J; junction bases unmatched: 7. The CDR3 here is CASSPLAGRADTQYF. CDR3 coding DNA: TGTGCCAGCAGCCCGCTAGCGGGACGGGCAGATACGCAGTATTTT.

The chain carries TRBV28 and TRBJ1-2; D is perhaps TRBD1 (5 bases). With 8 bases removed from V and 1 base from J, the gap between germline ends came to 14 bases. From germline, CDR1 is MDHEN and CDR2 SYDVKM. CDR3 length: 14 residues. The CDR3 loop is CASYKTGRNYGYTF. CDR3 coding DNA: TGTGCCAGCTATAAAACAGGACGTAACTATGGCTACACCTTC.

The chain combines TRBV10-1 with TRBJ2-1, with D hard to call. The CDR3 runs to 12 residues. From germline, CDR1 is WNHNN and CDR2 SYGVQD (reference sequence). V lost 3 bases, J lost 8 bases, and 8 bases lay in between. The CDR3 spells CASSDSTDEQFF. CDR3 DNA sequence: TGCGCCAGCAGTGATAGTACGGATGAGCAGTTCTTC.

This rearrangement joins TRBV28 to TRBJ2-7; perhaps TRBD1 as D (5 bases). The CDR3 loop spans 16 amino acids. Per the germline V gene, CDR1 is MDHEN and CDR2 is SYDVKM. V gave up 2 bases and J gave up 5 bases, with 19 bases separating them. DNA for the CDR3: TGTGCCAGCAGTTTACCTCAGGGTTCACGGGCGGACGAGCAGTACTTC. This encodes CASSLPQGSRADEQYF.

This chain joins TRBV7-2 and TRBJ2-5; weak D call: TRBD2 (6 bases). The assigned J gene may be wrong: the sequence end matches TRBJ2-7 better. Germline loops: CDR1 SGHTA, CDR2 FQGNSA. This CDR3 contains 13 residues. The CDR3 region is CASGRRGVHEQYF. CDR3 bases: TGTGCCAGCGGACGGCGGGGAGTTCACGAGCAGTACTTC.

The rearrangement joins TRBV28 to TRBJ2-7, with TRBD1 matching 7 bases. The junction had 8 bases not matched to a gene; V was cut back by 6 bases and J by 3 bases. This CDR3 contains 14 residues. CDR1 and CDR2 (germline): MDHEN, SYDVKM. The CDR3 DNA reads TGTGCCAGCAGGACAGGGAATTACATCTACGAGCAGTACTTC. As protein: CASRTGNYIYEQYF.

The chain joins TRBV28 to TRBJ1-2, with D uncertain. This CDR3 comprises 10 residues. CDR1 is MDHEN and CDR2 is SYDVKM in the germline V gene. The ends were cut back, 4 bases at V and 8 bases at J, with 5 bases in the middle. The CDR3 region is CASSSQGYTF. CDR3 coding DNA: TGTGCCAGCAGTTCACAAGGCTACACCTTC.

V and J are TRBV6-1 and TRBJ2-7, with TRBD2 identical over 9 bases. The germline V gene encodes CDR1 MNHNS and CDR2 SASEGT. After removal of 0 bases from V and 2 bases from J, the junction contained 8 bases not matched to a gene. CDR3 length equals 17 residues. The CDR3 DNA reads TGTGCCAGCAGTGAAGCAGTAGCGGGAGTTAGAACCTACGAGCAGTACTTC. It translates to CASSEAVAGVRTYEQYF.

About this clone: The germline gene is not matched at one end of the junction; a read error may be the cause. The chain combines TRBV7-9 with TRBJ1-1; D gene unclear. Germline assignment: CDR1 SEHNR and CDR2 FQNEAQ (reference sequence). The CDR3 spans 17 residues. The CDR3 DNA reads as TGTTCCAGCAGCTCTGGTCTTCGAGGGATCATGAACACTGAAGCTTTCTTT. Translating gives CSSSSGLRGIMNTEAFF.

The CDR3 loop is CASTTDSSYNEQFF. The DNA for the CDR3 is TGTGCCAGCACTACCGATAGCTCCTACAATGAGCAGTTCTTC. The rearrangement joins TRBV2 to TRBJ2-1; D not certain. The ends were cut back, 7 bases at V and 0 bases at J, with 10 bases in the middle. The CDR3 extends over 14 amino acids. The germline V gene has CDR1 SNHLY and CDR2 FYNNEI.

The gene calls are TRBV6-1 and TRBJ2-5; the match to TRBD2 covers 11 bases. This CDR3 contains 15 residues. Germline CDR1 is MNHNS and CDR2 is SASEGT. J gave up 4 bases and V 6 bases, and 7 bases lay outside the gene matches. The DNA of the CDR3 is TGTGCCAGCAGGGAACTAGCGGGAGCGGGAGAGACCCAGTACTTC. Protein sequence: CASRELAGAGETQYF.

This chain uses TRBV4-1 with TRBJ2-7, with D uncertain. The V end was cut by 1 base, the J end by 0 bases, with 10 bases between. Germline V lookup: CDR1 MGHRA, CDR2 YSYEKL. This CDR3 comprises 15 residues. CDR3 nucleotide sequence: TGCGCCAGCAGCCAAGTAACCAGAAGCTCCTACGAGCAGTACTTC. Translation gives CASSQVTRSSYEQYF.

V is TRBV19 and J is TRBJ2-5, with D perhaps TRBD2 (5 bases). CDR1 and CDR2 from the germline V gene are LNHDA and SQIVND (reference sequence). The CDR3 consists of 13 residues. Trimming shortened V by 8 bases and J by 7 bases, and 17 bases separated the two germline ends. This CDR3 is CASVPGPRGTQYF. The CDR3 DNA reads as TGTGCCAGTGTCCCGGGTCCCCGGGGGACCCAGTACTTC.

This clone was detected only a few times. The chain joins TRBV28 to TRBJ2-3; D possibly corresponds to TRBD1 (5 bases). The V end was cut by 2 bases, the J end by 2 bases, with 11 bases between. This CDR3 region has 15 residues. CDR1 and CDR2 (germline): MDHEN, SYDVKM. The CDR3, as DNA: TGTGCCAGCAGTTTAAATCAGGGTTACACAGATACGCAGTATTTT. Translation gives CASSLNQGYTDTQYF.

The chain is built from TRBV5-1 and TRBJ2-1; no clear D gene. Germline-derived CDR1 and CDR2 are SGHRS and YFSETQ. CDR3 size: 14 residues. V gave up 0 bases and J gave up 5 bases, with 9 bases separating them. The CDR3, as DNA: TGCGCCAGCAGCTTGGCGCTAGTGAACAATGAGCAGTTCTTC. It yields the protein CASSLALVNNEQFF.

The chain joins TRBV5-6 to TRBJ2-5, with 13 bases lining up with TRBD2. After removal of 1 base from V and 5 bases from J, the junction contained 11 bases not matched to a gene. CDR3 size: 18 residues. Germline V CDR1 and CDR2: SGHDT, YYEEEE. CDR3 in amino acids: CASSLYPPGLAGKETQYF. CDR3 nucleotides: TGTGCCAGCAGCTTGTACCCTCCGGGACTAGCGGGAAAGGAGACCCAGTACTTC.

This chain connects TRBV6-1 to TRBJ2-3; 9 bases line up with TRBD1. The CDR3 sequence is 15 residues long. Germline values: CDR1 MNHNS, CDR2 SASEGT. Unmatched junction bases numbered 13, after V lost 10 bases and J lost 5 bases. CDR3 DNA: TGTGCCACCGGGACAGGGACTTTCTTGTTAGATACGCAGTATTTT. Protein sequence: CATGTGTFLLDTQYF.

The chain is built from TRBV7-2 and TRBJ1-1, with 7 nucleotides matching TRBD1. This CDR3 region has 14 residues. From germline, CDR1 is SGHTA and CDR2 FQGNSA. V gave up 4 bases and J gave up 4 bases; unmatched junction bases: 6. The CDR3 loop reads CASSYRQGRTEAFF. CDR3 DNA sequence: TGTGCCAGCAGCTATAGACAGGGTCGCACTGAAGCTTTCTTT.

This CDR3 reads CASSQGTSGREEQFF. The CDR3 region has the DNA TGTGCCAGCAGCCAAGGGACTAGCGGGAGAGAAGAGCAGTTCTTC. The chain recombines TRBV28 with TRBJ2-1; 14 positions agree with TRBD2. CDR1 and CDR2 from the germline V gene are MDHEN and SYDVKM. This CDR3 spans 15 amino acids. V lost 6 bases and J lost 10; bases outside the gene matches: 8.

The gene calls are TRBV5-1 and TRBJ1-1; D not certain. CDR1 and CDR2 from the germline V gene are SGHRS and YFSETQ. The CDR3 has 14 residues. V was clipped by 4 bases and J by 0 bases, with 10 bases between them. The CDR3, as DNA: TGCGCCAGCAGCCTCGGGAGTATGAACACTGAAGCTTTCTTT. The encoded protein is CASSLGSMNTEAFF.

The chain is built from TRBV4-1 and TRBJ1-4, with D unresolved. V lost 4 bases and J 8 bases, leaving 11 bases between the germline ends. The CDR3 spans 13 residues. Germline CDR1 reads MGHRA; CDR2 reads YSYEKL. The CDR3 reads CASSLNQKEKLFF. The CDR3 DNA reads TGCGCCAGCAGCCTCAATCAGAAGGAAAAACTGTTTTTT.

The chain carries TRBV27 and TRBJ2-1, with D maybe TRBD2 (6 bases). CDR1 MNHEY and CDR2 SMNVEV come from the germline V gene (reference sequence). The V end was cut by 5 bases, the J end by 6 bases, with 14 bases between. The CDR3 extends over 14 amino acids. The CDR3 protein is CASSRGLWANEQFF. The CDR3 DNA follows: TGTGCCAGCAGTCGGGGACTTTGGGCCAATGAGCAGTTCTTC.

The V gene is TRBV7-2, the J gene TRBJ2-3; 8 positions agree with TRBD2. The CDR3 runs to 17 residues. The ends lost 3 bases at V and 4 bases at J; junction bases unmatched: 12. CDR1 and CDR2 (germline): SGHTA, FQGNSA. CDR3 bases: TGTGCCAGCAGCTTGGATTCTAGCGGGTATGGTGCAGATACGCAGTATTTT. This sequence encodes CASSLDSSGYGADTQYF.

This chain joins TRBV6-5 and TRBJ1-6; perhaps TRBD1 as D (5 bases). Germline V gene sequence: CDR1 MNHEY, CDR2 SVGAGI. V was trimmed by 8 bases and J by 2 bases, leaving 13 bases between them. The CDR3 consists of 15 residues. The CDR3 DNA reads TGTGCCAGCCGAAAGGGGTCCCCCTATAATTCACCCCTCCACTTT. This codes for CASRKGSPYNSPLHF.

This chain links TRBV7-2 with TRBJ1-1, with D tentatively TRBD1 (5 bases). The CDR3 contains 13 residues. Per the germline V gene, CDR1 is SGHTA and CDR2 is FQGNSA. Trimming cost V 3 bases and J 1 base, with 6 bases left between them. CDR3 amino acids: CASSLQGNTEAFF. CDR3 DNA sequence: TGTGCCAGCAGCTTGCAGGGGAACACTGAAGCTTTCTTT. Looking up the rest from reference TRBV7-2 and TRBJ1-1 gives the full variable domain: GAGVSQSPSNKVTEKGKDVELRCDPISGHTALYWYRQSLGQGLEFLIYFQGNSAPDKSGLPSDRFSAERTGGSVSTLTIQRTQQEDSAVYLCASSLQGNTEAFFGQGTRLTVV.